These T cell receptor beta chains were read from a single sample in a study of blood T cell repertoires in COVID-19. Produced via immunoSEQ multiplex PCR; TCRdb's table is partial and in-frame only. The data hold 150,000 to 200,000 clones, with 78% observed a single time. Sequenced sample: peripheral blood. The receptors stem from a woman older than 75 with acute or convalescent COVID-19. Both conserved end residues are part of each CDR3.

V gene	CDR3 protein
TRBV6-6	CASSYAGTEANYGYTF
TRBV7-6	CASRSTAGNNNEQFF
TRBV6-5	CASTPGRAAGTEAFF
TRBV2	CASEGQMNTEAFF
TRBV6-6	CASSTLGHNNSPLHF
TRBV28	CASSSQGGGNEQFF
TRBV19	CASAGSGELFF
TRBV30	CAWSGLAGANTGELFF
TRBV12-3/TRBV12-4	CASSSSEQFF
TRBV6-5	CASSYSTPASGYGYTF
TRBV5-1	CASSLGAGANEKLFF
TRBV4-1	CASSQLTGTGGEKLFF
TRBV28	CASSLGLNTGELFF